This TCR beta chain was identified in a study of T cell changes during pregnancy in multiple sclerosis. Produced via immunoSEQ multiplex PCR; TCRdb's table is partial and in-frame only. The sample includes about 40,000 clones, just over 85% of them seen just once. This CDR3 is built from 15 residues. The ends lost 6 bases at V and 5 bases at J; junction bases unmatched: 9. Germline loops: CDR1 MDHEN, CDR2 SYDVKM. Sequencing was performed on CD4+ T cells from peripheral blood mononuclear cells, taken before pregnancy. This receptor was obtained from a female donor with multiple sclerosis, enrolled in a pregnancy study. The chain combines TRBV28 with TRBJ2-1; 8 nucleotides align to TRBD1. The CDR3 DNA reads as TGTGCCAGCAGCCCCACCGACAGGGGAAACAATGAGCAGTTCTTC. This encodes CASSPTDRGNNEQFF. The full variable domain, in which reference TRBV28 and TRBJ2-1 provide the parts outside the CDR3, is DVKVTQSSRYLVKRTGEKVFLECVQDMDHENMFWYRQDPGLGLRLIYFSYDVKMKEKGDIPEGYSVSREKKERFSLILESASTNQTSMYLCASSPTDRGNNEQFFGPGTRLTVL.